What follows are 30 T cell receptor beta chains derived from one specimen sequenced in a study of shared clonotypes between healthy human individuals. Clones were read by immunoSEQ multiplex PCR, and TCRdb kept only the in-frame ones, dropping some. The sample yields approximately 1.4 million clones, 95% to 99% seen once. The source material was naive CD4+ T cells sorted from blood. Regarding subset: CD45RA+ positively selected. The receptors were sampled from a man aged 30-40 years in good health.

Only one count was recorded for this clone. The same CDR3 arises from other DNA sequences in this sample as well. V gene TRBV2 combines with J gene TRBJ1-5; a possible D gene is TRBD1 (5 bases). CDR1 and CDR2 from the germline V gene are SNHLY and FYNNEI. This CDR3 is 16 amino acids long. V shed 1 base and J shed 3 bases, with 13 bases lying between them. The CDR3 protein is CASSEGGRRTNQPQHF. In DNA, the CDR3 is TGTGCCAGCAGTGAAGGGGGCAGGCGAACCAATCAGCCCCAGCATTTT.

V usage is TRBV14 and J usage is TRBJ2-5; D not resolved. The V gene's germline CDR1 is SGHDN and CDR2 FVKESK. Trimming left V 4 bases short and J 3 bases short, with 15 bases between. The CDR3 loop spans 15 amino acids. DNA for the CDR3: TGTGCCAGCAGCCGCCAGGTTCGGACGGAAGAGACCCAGTACTTC. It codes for CASSRQVRTEETQYF.

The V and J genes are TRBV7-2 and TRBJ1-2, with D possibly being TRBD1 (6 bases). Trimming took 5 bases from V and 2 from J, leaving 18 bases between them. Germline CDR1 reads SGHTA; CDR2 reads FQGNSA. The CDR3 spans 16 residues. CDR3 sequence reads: CASSRRTTDSNYGYTF. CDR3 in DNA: TGTGCCAGCAGCCGCCGGACCACGGACAGCAACTATGGCTACACCTTC.

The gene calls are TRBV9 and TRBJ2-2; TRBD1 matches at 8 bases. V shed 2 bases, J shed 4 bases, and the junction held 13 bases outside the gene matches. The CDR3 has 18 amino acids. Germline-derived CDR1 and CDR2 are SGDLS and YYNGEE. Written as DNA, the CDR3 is TGTGCCAGCAGCGTTTATCTTTATGGACAGGGTGGCACCGGGGAGCTGTTTTTT. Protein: CASSVYLYGQGGTGELFF.

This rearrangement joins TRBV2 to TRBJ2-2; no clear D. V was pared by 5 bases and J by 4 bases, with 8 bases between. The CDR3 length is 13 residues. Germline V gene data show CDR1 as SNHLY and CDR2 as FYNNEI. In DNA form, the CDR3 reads TGTGCCAGCAGTCCTCAACCCACCGGGGAGCTGTTTTTT. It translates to CASSPQPTGELFF.

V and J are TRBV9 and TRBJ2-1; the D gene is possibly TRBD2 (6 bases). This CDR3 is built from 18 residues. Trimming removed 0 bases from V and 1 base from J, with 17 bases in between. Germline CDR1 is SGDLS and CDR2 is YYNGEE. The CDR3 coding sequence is TGTGCCAGCAGCGTAGCGGGAGTGAACATTGGGTCCTACAATGAGCAGTTCTTC. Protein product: CASSVAGVNIGSYNEQFF.

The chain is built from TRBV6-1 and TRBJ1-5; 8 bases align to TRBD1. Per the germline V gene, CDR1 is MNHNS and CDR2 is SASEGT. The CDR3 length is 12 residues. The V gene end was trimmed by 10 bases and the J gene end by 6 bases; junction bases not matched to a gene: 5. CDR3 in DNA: TGTGCCATTGGACAGGGCGGTCAGCCCCAGCATTTT. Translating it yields CAIGQGGQPQHF.

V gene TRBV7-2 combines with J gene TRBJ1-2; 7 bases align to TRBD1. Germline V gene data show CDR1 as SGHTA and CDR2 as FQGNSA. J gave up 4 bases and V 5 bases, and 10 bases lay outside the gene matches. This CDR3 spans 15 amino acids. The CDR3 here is CASSQQGPRSYGYTF. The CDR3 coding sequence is TGTGCCAGCAGCCAACAGGGGCCCCGTTCCTATGGCTACACCTTC. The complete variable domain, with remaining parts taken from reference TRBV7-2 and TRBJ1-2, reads GAGVSQSPSNKVTEKGKDVELRCDPISGHTALYWYRQSLGQGLEFLIYFQGNSAPDKSGLPSDRFSAERTGGSVSTLTIQRTQQEDSAVYLCASSQQGPRSYGYTFGSGTRLTVV.

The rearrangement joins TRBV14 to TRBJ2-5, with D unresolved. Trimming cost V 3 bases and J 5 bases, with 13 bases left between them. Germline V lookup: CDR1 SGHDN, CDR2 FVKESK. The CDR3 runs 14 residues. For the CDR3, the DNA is TGTGCCAGCAGCCAGGTTTTCTCGAGGGAGACCCAGTACTTC. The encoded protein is CASSQVFSRETQYF.

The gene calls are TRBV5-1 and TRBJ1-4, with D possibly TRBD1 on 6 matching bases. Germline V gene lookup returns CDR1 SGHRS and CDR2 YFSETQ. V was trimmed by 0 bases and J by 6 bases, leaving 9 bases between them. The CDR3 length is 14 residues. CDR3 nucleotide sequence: TGCGCCAGCAGCTTGGTACAGGGTGATGAAAAACTGTTTTTT. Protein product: CASSLVQGDEKLFF.

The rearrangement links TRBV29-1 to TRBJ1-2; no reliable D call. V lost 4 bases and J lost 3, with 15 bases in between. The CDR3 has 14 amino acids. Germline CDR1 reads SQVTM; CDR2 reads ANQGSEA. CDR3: CSVGFSVSDYGYTF. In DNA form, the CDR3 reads TGCAGCGTTGGATTCAGCGTGTCGGACTATGGCTACACCTTC.

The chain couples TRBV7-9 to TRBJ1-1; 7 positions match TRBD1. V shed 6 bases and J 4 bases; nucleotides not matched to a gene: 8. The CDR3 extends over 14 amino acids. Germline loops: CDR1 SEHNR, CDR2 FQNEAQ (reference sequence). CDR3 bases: TGTGCCAGCAGTTATAGACAGGGACGCACTGAAGCTTTCTTT. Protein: CASSYRQGRTEAFF. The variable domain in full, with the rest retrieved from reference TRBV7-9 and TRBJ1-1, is DTGVSQNPRHKITKRGQNVTFRCDPISEHNRLYWYRQTLGQGPEFLTYFQNEAQLEKSRLLSDRFSAERPKGSFSTLEIQRTEQGDSAMYLCASSYRQGRTEAFFGQGTRLTVV.

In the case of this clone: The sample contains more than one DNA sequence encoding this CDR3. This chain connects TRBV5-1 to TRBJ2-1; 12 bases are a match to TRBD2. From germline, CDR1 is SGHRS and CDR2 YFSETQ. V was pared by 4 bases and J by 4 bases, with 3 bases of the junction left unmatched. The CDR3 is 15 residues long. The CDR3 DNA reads TGCGCCAGCAGCAGGACTAGCGGGGAATACAATGAGCAGTTCTTC. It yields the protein CASSRTSGEYNEQFF.

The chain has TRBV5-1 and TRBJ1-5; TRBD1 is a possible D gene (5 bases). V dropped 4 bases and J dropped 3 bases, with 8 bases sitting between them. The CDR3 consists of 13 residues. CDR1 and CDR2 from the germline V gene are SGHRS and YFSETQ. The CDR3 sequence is CASSEGPNQPQHF. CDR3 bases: TGCGCCAGCAGCGAGGGGCCCAATCAGCCCCAGCATTTT.

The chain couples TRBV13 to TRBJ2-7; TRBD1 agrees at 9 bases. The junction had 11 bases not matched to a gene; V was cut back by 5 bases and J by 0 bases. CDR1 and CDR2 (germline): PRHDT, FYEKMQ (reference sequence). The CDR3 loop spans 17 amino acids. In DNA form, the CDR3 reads TGTGCCAGCAGCAGGGATCACAGGGGGCGATACTCCTACGAGCAGTACTTC. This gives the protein CASSRDHRGRYSYEQYF.

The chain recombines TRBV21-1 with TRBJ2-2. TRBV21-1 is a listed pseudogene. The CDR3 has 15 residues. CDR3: CASSPTWGPTGELFF. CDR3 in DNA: TGTGCCAGCAGCCCCACGTGGGGACCTACCGGGGAGCTGTTTTTT.

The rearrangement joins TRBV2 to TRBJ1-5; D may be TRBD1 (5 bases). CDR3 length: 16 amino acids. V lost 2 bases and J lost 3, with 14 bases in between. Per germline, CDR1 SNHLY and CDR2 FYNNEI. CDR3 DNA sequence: TGTGCCAGCAGTGAAACCAGGCAGGGCGACAATCAGCCCCAGCATTTT. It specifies CASSETRQGDNQPQHF. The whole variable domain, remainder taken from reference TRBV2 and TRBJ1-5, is EPEVTQTPSHQVTQMGQEVILRCVPISNHLYFYWYRQILGQKVEFLVSFYNNEISEKSEIFDDQFSVERPDGSNFTLKIRSTKLEDSAMYFCASSETRQGDNQPQHFGDGTRLSIL.

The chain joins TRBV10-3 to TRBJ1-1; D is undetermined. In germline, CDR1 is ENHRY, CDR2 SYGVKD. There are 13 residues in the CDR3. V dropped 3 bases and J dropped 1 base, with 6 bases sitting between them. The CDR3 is CAISDLSNTEAFF. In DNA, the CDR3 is TGTGCCATCAGTGACCTATCGAACACTGAAGCTTTCTTT.

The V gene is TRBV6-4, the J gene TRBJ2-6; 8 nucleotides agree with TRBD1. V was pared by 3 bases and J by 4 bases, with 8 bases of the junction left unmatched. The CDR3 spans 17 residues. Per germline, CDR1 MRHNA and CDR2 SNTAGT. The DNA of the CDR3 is TGTGCCAGCAGTGAGTCCCAGGGGGCGGCCGGGGCCAACGTCCTGACTTTC. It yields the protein CASSESQGAAGANVLTF.

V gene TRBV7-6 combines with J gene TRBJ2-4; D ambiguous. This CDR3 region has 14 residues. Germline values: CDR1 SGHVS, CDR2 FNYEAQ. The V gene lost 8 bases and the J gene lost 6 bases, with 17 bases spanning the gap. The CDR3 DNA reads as TGTGCCAGCTCGGAGAGAGGACGAGGAAACATTCAGTACTTC. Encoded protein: CASSERGRGNIQYF.

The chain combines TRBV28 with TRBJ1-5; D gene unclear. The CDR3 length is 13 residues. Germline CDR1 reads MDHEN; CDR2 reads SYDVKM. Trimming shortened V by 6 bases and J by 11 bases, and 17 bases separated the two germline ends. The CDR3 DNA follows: TGTGCCAGCAGCCCAGACTCAGCGAGGACCCAGCATTTT. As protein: CASSPDSARTQHF.

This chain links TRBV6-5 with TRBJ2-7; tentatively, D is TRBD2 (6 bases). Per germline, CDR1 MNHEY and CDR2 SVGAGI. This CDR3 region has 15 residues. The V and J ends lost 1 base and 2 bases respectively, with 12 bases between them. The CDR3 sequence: CASSYWAGSPYEQYF. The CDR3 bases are TGTGCCAGCAGTTACTGGGCGGGGAGCCCCTACGAGCAGTACTTC.

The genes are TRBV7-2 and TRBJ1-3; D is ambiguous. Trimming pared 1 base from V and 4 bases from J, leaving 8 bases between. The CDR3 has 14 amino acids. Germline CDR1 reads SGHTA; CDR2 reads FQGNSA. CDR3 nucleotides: TGTGCCAGCAGCTTAGGGGCAGAGGGAAACACCATATATTTT. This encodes CASSLGAEGNTIYF.

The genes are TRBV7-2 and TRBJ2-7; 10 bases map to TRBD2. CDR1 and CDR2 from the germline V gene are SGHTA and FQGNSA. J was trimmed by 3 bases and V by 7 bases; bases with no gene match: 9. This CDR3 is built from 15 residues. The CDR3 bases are TGTGCCAGCAACCCTGAACTAGCGGGATTCTACGAGCAGTACTTC. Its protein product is CASNPELAGFYEQYF.

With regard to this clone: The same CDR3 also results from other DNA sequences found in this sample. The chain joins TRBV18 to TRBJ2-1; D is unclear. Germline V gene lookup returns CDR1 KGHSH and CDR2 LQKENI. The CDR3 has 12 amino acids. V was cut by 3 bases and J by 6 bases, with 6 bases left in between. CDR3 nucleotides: TGTGCCAGCTCACCTCGGTCCAATGAGCAGTTCTTC. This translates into CASSPRSNEQFF.

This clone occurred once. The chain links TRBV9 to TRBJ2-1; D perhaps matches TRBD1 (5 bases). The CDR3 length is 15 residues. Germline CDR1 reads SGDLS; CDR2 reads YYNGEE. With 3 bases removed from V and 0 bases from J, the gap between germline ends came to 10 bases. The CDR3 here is CASSGTGFSYNEQFF. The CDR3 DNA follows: TGTGCCAGCAGCGGAACAGGATTCTCCTACAATGAGCAGTTCTTC.

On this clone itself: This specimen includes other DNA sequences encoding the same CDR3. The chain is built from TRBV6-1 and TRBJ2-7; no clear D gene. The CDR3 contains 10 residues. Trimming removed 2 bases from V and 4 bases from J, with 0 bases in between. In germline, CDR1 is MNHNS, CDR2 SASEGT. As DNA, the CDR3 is TGTGCCAGCAGTGAATACGAGCAGTACTTC. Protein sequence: CASSEYEQYF.

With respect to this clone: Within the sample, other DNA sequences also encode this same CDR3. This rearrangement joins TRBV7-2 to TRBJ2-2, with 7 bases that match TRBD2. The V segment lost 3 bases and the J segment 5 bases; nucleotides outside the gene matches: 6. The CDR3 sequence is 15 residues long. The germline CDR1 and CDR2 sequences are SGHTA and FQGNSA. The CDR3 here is CASSFIAGGTGELFF. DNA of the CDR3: TGTGCCAGCAGCTTTATAGCGGGTGGGACCGGGGAGCTGTTTTTT.

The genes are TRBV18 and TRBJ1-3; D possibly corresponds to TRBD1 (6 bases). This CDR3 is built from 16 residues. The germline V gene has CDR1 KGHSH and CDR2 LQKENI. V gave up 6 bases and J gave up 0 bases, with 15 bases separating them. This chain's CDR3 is CASSDQGTGSGNTIYF. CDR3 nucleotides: TGTGCCAGCTCGGATCAGGGGACTGGCTCTGGAAACACCATATATTTT. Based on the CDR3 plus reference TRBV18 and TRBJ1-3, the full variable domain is NAGVMQNPRHLVRRRGQEARLRCSPMKGHSHVYWYRQLPEEGLKFMVYLQKENIIDESGMPKERFSAEFPKEGPSILRIQQVVRGDSAAYFCASSDQGTGSGNTIYFGEGSWLTVV.

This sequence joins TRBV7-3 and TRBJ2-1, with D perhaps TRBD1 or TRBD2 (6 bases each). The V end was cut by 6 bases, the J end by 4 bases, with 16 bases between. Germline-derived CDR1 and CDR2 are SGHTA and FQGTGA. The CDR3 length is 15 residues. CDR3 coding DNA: TGTGCCAGCAGTACAGGGTCTAGCGTTTACAATGAGCAGTTCTTC. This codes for CASSTGSSVYNEQFF.